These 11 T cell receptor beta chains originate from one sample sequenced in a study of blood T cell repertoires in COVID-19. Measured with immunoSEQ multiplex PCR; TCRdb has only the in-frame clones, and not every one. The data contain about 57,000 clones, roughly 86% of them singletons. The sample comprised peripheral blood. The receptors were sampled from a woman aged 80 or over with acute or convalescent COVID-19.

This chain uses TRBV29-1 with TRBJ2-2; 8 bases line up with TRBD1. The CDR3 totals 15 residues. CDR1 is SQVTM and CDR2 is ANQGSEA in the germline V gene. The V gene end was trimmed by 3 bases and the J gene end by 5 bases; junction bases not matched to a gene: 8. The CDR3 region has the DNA TGCAGCGTTGATAGAGGGACAGGTTTAACCGGGGAGCTGTTTTTT. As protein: CSVDRGTGLTGELFF.

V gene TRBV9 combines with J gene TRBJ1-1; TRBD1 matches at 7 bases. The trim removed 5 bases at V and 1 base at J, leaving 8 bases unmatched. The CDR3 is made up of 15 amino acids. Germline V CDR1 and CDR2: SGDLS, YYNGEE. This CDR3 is CASSETGVGNTEAFF. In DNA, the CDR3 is TGTGCCAGCAGTGAAACAGGGGTGGGGAACACTGAAGCTTTCTTT.

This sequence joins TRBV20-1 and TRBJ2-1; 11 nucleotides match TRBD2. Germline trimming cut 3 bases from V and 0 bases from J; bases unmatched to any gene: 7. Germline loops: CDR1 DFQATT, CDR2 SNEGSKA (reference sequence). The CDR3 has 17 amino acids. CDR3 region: CSASLGLAESSYNEQFF. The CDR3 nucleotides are TGCAGTGCTAGTTTGGGACTAGCGGAGAGCTCCTACAATGAGCAGTTCTTC.

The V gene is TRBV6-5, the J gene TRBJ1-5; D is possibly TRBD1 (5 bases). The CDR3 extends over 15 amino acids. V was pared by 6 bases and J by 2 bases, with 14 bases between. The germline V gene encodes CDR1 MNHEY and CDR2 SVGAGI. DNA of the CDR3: TGTGCCAGCAGCCGTCGACTAGGGGGCAATCAGCCCCAGCATTTT. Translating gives CASSRRLGGNQPQHF.

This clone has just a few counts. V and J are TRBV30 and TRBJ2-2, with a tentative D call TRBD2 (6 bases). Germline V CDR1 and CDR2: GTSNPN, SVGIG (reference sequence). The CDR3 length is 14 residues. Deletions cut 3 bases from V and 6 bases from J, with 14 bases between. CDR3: CAWRGQAGAGELFF. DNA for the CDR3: TGTGCCTGGAGGGGTCAAGCGGGCGCCGGGGAGCTGTTTTTT. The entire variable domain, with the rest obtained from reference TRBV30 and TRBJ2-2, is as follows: SQTIHQWPATLVQPVGSPLSLECTVEGTSNPNLYWYRQAAGRGLQLLFYSVGIGQISSEVPQNLSASRPQDRQFILSSKKLLLSDSGFYLCAWRGQAGAGELFFGEGSRLTVL.

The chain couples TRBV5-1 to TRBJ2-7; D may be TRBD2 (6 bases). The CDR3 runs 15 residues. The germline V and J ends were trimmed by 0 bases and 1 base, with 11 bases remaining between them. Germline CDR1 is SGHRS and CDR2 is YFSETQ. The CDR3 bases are TGCGCCAGCAGCTTGGATTCTAGCGCTTCCTACGAGCAGTACTTC. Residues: CASSLDSSASYEQYF. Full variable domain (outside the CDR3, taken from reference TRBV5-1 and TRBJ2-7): KAGVTQTPRYLIKTRGQQVTLSCSPISGHRSVSWYQQTPGQGLQFLFEYFSETQRNKGNFPGRFSGRQFSNSRSEMNVSTLELGDSALYLCASSLDSSASYEQYFGPGTRLTVT.

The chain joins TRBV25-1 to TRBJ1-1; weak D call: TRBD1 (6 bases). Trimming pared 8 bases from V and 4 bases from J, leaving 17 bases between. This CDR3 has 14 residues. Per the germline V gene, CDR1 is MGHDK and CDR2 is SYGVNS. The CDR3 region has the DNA TGTGCCAGCCGTCCAGGGGTTGGAGGCACTGAAGCTTTCTTT. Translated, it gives CASRPGVGGTEAFF.

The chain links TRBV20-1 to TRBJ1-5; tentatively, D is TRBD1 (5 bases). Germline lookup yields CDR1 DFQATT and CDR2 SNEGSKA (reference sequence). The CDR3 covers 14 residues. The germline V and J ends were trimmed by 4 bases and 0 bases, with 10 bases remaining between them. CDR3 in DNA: TGCAGTGCTATTGACAGCGCTAGCAATCAGCCCCAGCATTTT. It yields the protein CSAIDSASNQPQHF.

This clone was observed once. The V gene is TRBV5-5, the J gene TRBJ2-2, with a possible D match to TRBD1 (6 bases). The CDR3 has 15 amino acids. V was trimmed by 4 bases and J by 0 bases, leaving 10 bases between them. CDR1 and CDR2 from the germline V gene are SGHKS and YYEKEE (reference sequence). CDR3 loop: CASSPTGANTGELFF. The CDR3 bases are TGTGCCAGCAGCCCGACAGGAGCGAACACCGGGGAGCTGTTTTTT.

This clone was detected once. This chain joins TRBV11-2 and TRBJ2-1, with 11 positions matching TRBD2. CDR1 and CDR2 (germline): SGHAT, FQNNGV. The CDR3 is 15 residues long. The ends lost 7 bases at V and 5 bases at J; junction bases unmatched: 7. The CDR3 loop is CASIYSGRANNEQFF. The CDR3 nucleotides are TGTGCCAGCATCTATAGCGGGAGGGCAAACAATGAGCAGTTCTTC.

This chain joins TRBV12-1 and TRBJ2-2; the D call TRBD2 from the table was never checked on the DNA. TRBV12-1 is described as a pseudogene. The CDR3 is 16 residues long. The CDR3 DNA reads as TGTGCCAGCAGCTTTGCAGCGGGAGATCGGGCCGGGGAGCTGTTTTTT. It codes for CASSFAAGDRAGELFF.